A single sample is the source of the 15 T cell receptor beta chains below, sequenced in a study of blood T cell repertoires in COVID-19. The table came from immunoSEQ multiplex PCR; TCRdb's copy has only in-frame clones and leaves some out. This sample has 250,000 or so clones, with roughly 81% found just once. The sample was peripheral blood. The origin of the receptors is a man between 45 and 60 years old with acute or convalescent COVID-19.

V and J are TRBV5-1 and TRBJ2-6, with TRBD1 identical over 7 bases. From germline, CDR1 is SGHRS and CDR2 YFSETQ. The CDR3 length is 16 residues. With V trimmed by 4 bases and J by 0 bases, 4 bases remained unmatched. The CDR3 here is CASSPRQGSGANVLTF. CDR3 nucleotide sequence: TGCGCCAGCAGCCCAAGACAGGGCTCTGGGGCCAACGTCCTGACTTTC.

The chain has TRBV7-8 and TRBJ2-5; no clear D gene. This CDR3 region has 11 residues. Germline loops: CDR1 SGHVS, CDR2 FQNEAQ. V lost 6 bases to trimming and J lost 5 bases, with 7 bases between them. Here the CDR3 reads CASRYGETQYF. Written as DNA, the CDR3 is TGTGCCAGCAGATACGGGGAGACCCAGTACTTC.

The chain couples TRBV21-1 to TRBJ2-5; the DNA was not compared with TRBD2, the D call given in the table. TRBV21-1 is assigned pseudogene status. The CDR3 consists of 17 residues. CDR3 DNA sequence: TGTGCCAGCAGACCGGGGGTTCTGCGGGAGATTCAAGAGACCCAGTACTTC. Amino acid sequence: CASRPGVLREIQETQYF.

This clone was counted once. This rearrangement joins TRBV3-1 (or the pseudogene TRBV3-2) to TRBJ2-7; 10 bases fit TRBD2. This CDR3 is 15 amino acids long. The germline V gene encodes CDR1 LGHDT and CDR2 YNNKEL (reference sequence). V lost 4 bases, J lost 2 bases, and 5 bases stayed unmatched. CDR3 residues: CASSRQGLAPYEQYF. CDR3 DNA: TGTGCCAGCAGCCGCCAGGGACTAGCGCCCTACGAGCAGTACTTC.

The rearrangement joins TRBV6-5 to TRBJ1-2, with D possibly being TRBD1 (5 bases). Germline values: CDR1 MNHEY, CDR2 SVGAGI. V lost 7 bases to trimming and J lost 4 bases, with 19 bases between them. The CDR3 extends over 15 amino acids. The CDR3 spells CASILGGKKSYGYTF. CDR3 bases: TGTGCCAGCATCCTGGGGGGGAAGAAGAGCTATGGCTACACCTTC.

V gene TRBV5-6 combines with J gene TRBJ1-5, with TRBD1 matching over 7 bases. After removal of 0 bases from V and 3 bases from J, the junction contained 3 bases not matched to a gene. The CDR3 totals 15 residues. Germline lookup yields CDR1 SGHDT and CDR2 YYEEEE. The CDR3 DNA reads as TGTGCCAGCAGCTTGGGGGGACAGTACAATCAGCCCCAGCATTTT. Protein sequence: CASSLGGQYNQPQHF.

The CDR3 nucleotides read TGTGCCAGCAGCCCCGTTTCGGGTGTTGTGGAGACCCAGTACTTC. Protein: CASSPVSGVVETQYF. The chain uses TRBV6-5 and TRBJ2-5, with D uncertain. Germline V gives CDR1 MNHEY, CDR2 SVGAGI. Trimming pared 6 bases from V and 5 bases from J, leaving 19 bases between. The CDR3 has 15 residues.

The chain carries TRBV18 and TRBJ2-5; 7 positions match TRBD2. J gave up 0 bases and V 4 bases, and 2 bases lay outside the gene matches. Germline V lookup: CDR1 KGHSH, CDR2 LQKENI. The CDR3 loop spans 14 amino acids. CDR3 region: CASSLAGDQETQYF. The CDR3, as DNA: TGTGCCAGCTCACTTGCGGGGGACCAAGAGACCCAGTACTTC.

This clone showed up just a few times. The V call is TRBV2, the J call TRBJ1-1, with no clear D. The V end was cut by 3 bases, the J end by 10 bases, with 9 bases between. The CDR3 length is 11 residues. Germline assignment: CDR1 SNHLY and CDR2 FYNNEI. CDR3 protein: CASSDTSGAFF. CDR3 bases: TGTGCCAGCAGTGATACCAGCGGAGCTTTCTTT.

The V call is TRBV2, the J call TRBJ2-1; TRBD1 might be the D (6 bases). V shed 3 bases and J shed 5 bases, with 11 bases lying between them. Germline values: CDR1 SNHLY, CDR2 FYNNEI. This CDR3 comprises 14 residues. The DNA for the CDR3 is TGTGCCAGCAGTGACGGACAGTTGGACAATGAGCAGTTCTTC. Translation: CASSDGQLDNEQFF.

The CDR3: CASSPTGVEETQYF. CDR3 nucleotides: TGTGCCAGCTCACCAACGGGGGTAGAAGAGACCCAGTACTTC. The chain uses TRBV18 and TRBJ2-5; possible D gene TRBD2, 6 bases. CDR3 length: 14 amino acids. Trimming shortened V by 2 bases and J by 3 bases, and 10 bases separated the two germline ends. Looked up from germline, CDR1 is KGHSH and CDR2 is LQKENI.

Here the CDR3 DNA reads TGTGCCAGCAGCTTTCAGGGCCACGGCGAAAAACTGTTTTTT. This codes for CASSFQGHGEKLFF. The J gene is TRBJ1-4, the V gene TRBV5-6; a possible D gene is TRBD1 (5 bases). Germline assignment: CDR1 SGHDT and CDR2 YYEEEE. The CDR3 loop spans 14 amino acids. V lost 2 bases and J 8 bases, leaving 13 bases between the germline ends.

The chain carries TRBV3-1 (or the pseudogene TRBV3-2) and TRBJ1-5; D may be TRBD1 (5 bases). The germline V and J ends were trimmed by 4 bases and 6 bases, with 19 bases remaining between them. Per the germline V gene, CDR1 is LGHDT and CDR2 is YNNKEL (reference sequence). The CDR3 sequence is 16 residues long. The CDR3 here is CASSRGTGVRGQPQHF. The CDR3 DNA is TGTGCCAGCAGCCGCGGGACGGGGGTGAGGGGTCAGCCCCAGCATTTT.

This clone turned up a few times. The genes are TRBV11-2 and TRBJ1-1, with D unclear. V was cut by 5 bases and J by 6 bases, with 16 bases left in between. CDR3 length: 14 residues. From germline, CDR1 is SGHAT and CDR2 FQNNGV. Here the CDR3 DNA reads TGTGCCAGCAGCCAGAGCAGGAGGTCGGCTGAAGCTTTCTTT. It yields the protein CASSQSRRSAEAFF.

This clone was recorded a few times. The chain is built from TRBV5-4 and TRBJ1-3; 9 bases are a match to TRBD1. Germline loops: CDR1 SGHNT, CDR2 YYREEE (reference sequence). This CDR3 contains 15 residues. Trimming removed 5 bases from V and 3 bases from J; junction bases left unmatched: 6. CDR3: CASSTQGAFGNTIYF. The CDR3 region has the DNA TGTGCCAGCAGTACACAGGGGGCCTTTGGAAACACCATATATTTT.